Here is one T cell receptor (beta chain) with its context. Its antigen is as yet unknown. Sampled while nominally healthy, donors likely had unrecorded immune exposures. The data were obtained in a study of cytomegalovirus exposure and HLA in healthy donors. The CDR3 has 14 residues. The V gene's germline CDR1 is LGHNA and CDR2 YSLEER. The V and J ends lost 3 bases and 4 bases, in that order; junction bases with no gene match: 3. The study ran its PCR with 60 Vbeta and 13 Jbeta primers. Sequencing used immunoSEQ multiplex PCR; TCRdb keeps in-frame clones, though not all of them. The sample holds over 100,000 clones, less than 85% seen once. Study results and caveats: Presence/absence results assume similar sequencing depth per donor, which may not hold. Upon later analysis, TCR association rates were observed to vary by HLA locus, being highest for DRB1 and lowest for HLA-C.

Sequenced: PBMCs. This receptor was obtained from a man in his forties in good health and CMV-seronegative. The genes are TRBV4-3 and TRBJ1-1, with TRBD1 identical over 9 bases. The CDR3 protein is CASSHPGQGTEAFF. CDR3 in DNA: TGCGCCAGCAGCCATCCGGGACAGGGCACTGAAGCTTTCTTT.